Below, 8 T cell receptor beta chains from the same sample are listed, as sequenced in a study of cytomegalovirus exposure and HLA in healthy donors. The study ran its PCR with 60 Vbeta and 13 Jbeta primers. Some clones are missing from TCRdb's copy, which holds only in-frame ones; the method was immunoSEQ multiplex PCR. In the table there are approximately 170,000 clones, approximately 62% of which are singletons. Sequencing was performed on PBMCs. These receptors originate from a man aged 45 to 65 in good health and CMV-seronegative.

The CDR3 bases are TGTGCCAGTAGCTCCGACAGGGTTAACCTTAAAGAGACCCAGTACTTC. Translated: CASSSDRVNLKETQYF. The chain has TRBV19 and TRBJ2-5, with TRBD1 matching 7 bases. The CDR3 is 16 amino acids. The V and J ends lost 6 bases and 3 bases, in that order; junction bases with no gene match: 13. CDR1 is LNHDA, CDR2 SQIVND, per germline (reference sequence).

The rearrangement uses TRBV28 and TRBJ1-5; D is perhaps TRBD1 (6 bases). The CDR3 sequence is 12 residues long. CDR1 and CDR2 from the germline V gene are MDHEN and SYDVKM. V was trimmed by 6 bases and J by 11 bases, leaving 14 bases between them. CDR3: CASRIQGEAQHF. The CDR3 nucleotides read TGTGCCAGCAGAATACAGGGAGAGGCCCAGCATTTT.

As to this clone: One junction end does not reproduce the germline sequence, and a read error may be involved. The chain couples TRBV7-7 to TRBJ2-3; tentatively, D is TRBD2 (7 bases). Germline lookup yields CDR1 SSHAT and CDR2 FNYEAQ (reference sequence). The CDR3 totals 16 residues. The CDR3 region has the DNA TGTGCTAGCAGCTTAGGGACGGGGGGCCTCACAGATACGCAGTATTTT. Encoded protein: CASSLGTGGLTDTQYF.

This chain joins TRBV18 and TRBJ2-7, with 7 bases matching TRBD1. Germline-derived CDR1 and CDR2 are KGHSH and LQKENI. V lost 2 bases to trimming and J lost 6 bases; unmatched junction nucleotides: 7. This CDR3 comprises 14 residues. The CDR3 protein is CASSPDLTGSEQYF. The CDR3 nucleotides read TGTGCCAGCTCACCAGATTTGACAGGGAGCGAGCAGTACTTC.

The V and J genes are TRBV4-1 and TRBJ1-5; TRBD1 matches at 8 bases. This CDR3 spans 16 amino acids. V was clipped by 0 bases and J by 2 bases; unmatched bases: 3. Germline values: CDR1 MGHRA, CDR2 YSYEKL. Written as DNA, the CDR3 is TGCGCCAGCAGCCAAGAGGGGGGACAGGGCAATCAGCCCCAGCATTTT. Its translation is CASSQEGGQGNQPQHF.

The CDR3 loop is CASSPGLNTGELFF. The CDR3 bases are TGTGCCAGCAGCCCGGGACTGAACACCGGGGAGCTGTTTTTT. The chain couples TRBV5-6 to TRBJ2-2; D perhaps matches TRBD2 (6 bases). Trimming stripped 4 bases from V and 1 base from J, with 8 bases between. This CDR3 is 14 amino acids long. Germline V lookup: CDR1 SGHDT, CDR2 YYEEEE.

This chain uses TRBV4-3 with TRBJ2-3; 7 bases agree with TRBD1. The germline V gene encodes CDR1 LGHNA and CDR2 YSLEER. V lost 0 bases, J lost 5 bases, and 17 bases stayed unmatched. The CDR3 runs to 19 residues. The CDR3 region has the DNA TGCGCCAGCAGCCAAGAACCGTCTGGGACAGAAAAAATAGGAGATACGCAGTATTTT. Translating gives CASSQEPSGTEKIGDTQYF.

The V gene is TRBV7-9, the J gene TRBJ2-2; the D gene is possibly TRBD1 (5 bases). Germline V gene data show CDR1 as SEHNR and CDR2 as FQNEAQ (reference sequence). This CDR3 region has 15 residues. V lost 1 base and J lost 6, with 12 bases in between. CDR3 sequence reads: CASSLDRKSPGELFF. In DNA form, the CDR3 reads TGTGCCAGCAGCTTAGACAGGAAGTCCCCCGGGGAGCTGTTTTTT.